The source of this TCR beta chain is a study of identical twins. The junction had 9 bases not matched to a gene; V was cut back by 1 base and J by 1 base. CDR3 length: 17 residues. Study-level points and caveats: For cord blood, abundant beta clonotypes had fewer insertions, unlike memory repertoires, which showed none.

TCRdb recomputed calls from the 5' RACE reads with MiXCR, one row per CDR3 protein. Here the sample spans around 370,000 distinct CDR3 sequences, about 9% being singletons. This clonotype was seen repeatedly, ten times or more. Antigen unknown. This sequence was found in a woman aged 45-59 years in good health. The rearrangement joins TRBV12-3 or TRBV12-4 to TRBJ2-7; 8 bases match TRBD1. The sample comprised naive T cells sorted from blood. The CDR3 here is CASSLDSRDRSSYEQYF. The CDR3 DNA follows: TGTGCCAGCAGTTTAGATAGCCGGGACAGGTCATCCTACGAGCAGTACTTC.